A single sample is the source of the 13 T cell receptor beta chains below, sequenced in a study of blood T cell repertoires in COVID-19. Libraries were prepared by immunoSEQ multiplex PCR; TCRdb keeps only in-frame clonotypes and omits some of them. The table includes 130,000 to 150,000 clones, just under 85% detected once. Material for sequencing was peripheral blood. The receptors here all came from a woman of 80 years or more with acute or convalescent COVID-19.

The chain employs TRBV7-9 and TRBJ1-1; D gene ambiguous. Trimming shortened V by 8 bases and J by 1 base, and 14 bases separated the two germline ends. The CDR3 length is 14 residues. Germline values: CDR1 SEHNR, CDR2 FQNEAQ (reference sequence). In DNA form, the CDR3 reads TGTGCCAGCGCTCGCACGAACTGGAACACTGAAGCTTTCTTT. Amino acids: CASARTNWNTEAFF.

The rearrangement links TRBV7-9 to TRBJ1-2; 7 bases agree with TRBD1. V lost 4 bases and J lost 4; bases outside the gene matches: 9. This CDR3 is built from 15 residues. Germline CDR1 is SEHNR and CDR2 is FQNEAQ (reference sequence). The CDR3 nucleotides read TGTGCCAGCAGCTCGGCAGAGACAGGGACCTATGGCTACACCTTC. As protein: CASSSAETGTYGYTF. Full variable domain (outside the CDR3, taken from reference TRBV7-9 and TRBJ1-2): DTGVSQNPRHKITKRGQNVTFRCDPISEHNRLYWYRQTLGQGPEFLTYFQNEAQLEKSRLLSDRFSAERPKGSFSTLEIQRTEQGDSAMYLCASSSAETGTYGYTFGSGTRLTVV.

This rearrangement joins TRBV29-1 to TRBJ1-4; TRBD1 agrees at 10 bases. V trimming: 2 bases; J trimming: 0 bases; junction bases outside the gene matches: 6. In germline, CDR1 is SQVTM, CDR2 ANQGSEA. This CDR3 has 17 amino acids. The CDR3 DNA sequence: TGCAGCGTTGAAACAGACAGGGGGCTAGCAACTAATGAAAAACTGTTTTTT. This gives the protein CSVETDRGLATNEKLFF.

The J gene is TRBJ1-2, the V gene TRBV6-2 or TRBV6-3, with TRBD1 identical over 7 bases. Germline V gene sequence: CDR1 MNHEY, CDR2 SVGEGT. The CDR3 extends over 15 amino acids. With 2 bases clipped from V and 2 bases from J, the junction kept 5 bases outside the gene matches. CDR3 region: CASSYAGTENYGYTF. In DNA, the CDR3 is TGTGCCAGCAGTTACGCCGGGACAGAGAACTATGGCTACACCTTC.

The chain is built from TRBV4-1 and TRBJ1-6; the D gene is possibly TRBD1 (6 bases). Germline loops: CDR1 MGHRA, CDR2 YSYEKL. V was cut by 1 base and J by 9 bases, with 13 bases left in between. The CDR3 is made up of 15 amino acids. CDR3 in DNA: TGCGCCAGCAGCCAAGTCAGGGGATCGTTTTCACCCCTCCACTTT. Its translation: CASSQVRGSFSPLHF.

The chain recombines TRBV7-9 with TRBJ2-1; 9 bases match TRBD2. CDR1 is SEHNR, CDR2 FQNEAQ, per germline (reference sequence). The V and J ends lost 5 bases and 2 bases, in that order; junction bases with no gene match: 10. The CDR3 is made up of 17 amino acids. The CDR3 protein is CASSPRGGGVAYNEQFF. Here the CDR3 DNA reads TGTGCCAGCAGCCCAAGAGGCGGGGGGGTGGCCTACAATGAGCAGTTCTTC.

The CDR3 sequence: CAISALTGGAGGYTF. The DNA for the CDR3 is TGTGCCATCAGTGCTCTCACAGGGGGCGCGGGAGGCTACACCTTC. The chain combines TRBV10-3 with TRBJ1-2; 9 nucleotides match TRBD1. Germline CDR1 reads ENHRY; CDR2 reads SYGVKD. The V segment lost 4 bases and the J segment 8 bases; nucleotides outside the gene matches: 11. This CDR3 region has 15 residues.

The chain uses TRBV3-1 (or the pseudogene TRBV3-2) and TRBJ1-5, with 7 bases lining up with TRBD1. Germline trimming cut 4 bases from V and 3 bases from J; bases unmatched to any gene: 6. This CDR3 is built from 15 residues. Germline CDR1 is LGHDT and CDR2 is YNNKEL (reference sequence). CDR3 in DNA: TGTGCCAGCAGCCTGGACAGGAGTAACAATCAGCCCCAGCATTTT. As protein: CASSLDRSNNQPQHF.

This sequence joins TRBV30 and TRBJ1-6, with 8 bases matching TRBD1. The ends lost 3 bases at V and 11 bases at J; junction bases unmatched: 9. The length of the CDR3 is 14 residues. Germline assignment: CDR1 GTSNPN and CDR2 SVGIG (reference sequence). The CDR3 is CAWSDGQGGTPLHF. The DNA for the CDR3 is TGTGCCTGGAGCGACGGACAGGGCGGGACACCCCTCCACTTT.

Here the CDR3 reads CASSKTGQTNEKLFF. The CDR3 nucleotides are TGCGCCAGCAGCAAAACGGGACAGACGAATGAAAAACTGTTTTTT. V usage is TRBV5-1 and J usage is TRBJ1-4, with 7 bases that match TRBD1. This CDR3 spans 15 amino acids. CDR1 and CDR2 from the germline V gene are SGHRS and YFSETQ. The junction had 8 bases not matched to a gene; V was cut back by 4 bases and J by 5 bases.

The chain carries TRBV18 and TRBJ2-7; possibly TRBD1 for D (5 bases). The CDR3 extends over 13 amino acids. The V end was cut by 2 bases, the J end by 3 bases, with 8 bases between. Germline lookup yields CDR1 KGHSH and CDR2 LQKENI. CDR3 region: CASSPETVYEQYF. DNA of the CDR3: TGTGCCAGCTCACCAGAGACAGTCTACGAGCAGTACTTC.

The gene calls are TRBV7-8 and TRBJ1-1, with D uncertain. The germline V and J ends were trimmed by 0 bases and 3 bases, with 14 bases remaining between them. This CDR3 is built from 16 residues. Germline lookup yields CDR1 SGHVS and CDR2 FQNEAQ. The CDR3 loop is CASSLARAGRDTEAFF. The CDR3 bases are TGTGCCAGCAGCTTAGCGCGGGCAGGTAGGGACACTGAAGCTTTCTTT.

The rearrangement joins TRBV29-1 to TRBJ1-5; the match to TRBD1 covers 7 bases. CDR1 and CDR2 from the germline V gene are SQVTM and ANQGSEA. Trimming took 8 bases from V and 3 from J; bases not matched to a gene: 1. The CDR3 is 11 amino acids. CDR3 amino acids: CSTGDNQPQHF. In nucleotides, the CDR3 is TGCAGCACAGGGGACAATCAGCCCCAGCATTTT.